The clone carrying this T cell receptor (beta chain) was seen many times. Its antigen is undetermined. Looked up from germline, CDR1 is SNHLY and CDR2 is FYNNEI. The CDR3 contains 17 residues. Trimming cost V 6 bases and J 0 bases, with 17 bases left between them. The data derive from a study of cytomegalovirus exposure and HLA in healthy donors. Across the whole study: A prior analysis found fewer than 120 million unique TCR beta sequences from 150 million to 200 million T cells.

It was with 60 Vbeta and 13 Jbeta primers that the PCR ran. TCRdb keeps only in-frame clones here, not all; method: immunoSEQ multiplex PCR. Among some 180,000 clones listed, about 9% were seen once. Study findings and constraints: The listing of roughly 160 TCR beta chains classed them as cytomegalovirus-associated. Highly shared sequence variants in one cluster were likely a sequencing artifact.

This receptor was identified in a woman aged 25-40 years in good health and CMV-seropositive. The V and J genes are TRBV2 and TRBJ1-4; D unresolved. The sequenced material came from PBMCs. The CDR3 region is CASSANGMRATNEKLFF. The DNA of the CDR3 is TGTGCCAGCAGCGCGAACGGGATGAGGGCAACTAATGAAAAACTGTTTTTT.